This TCR beta chain was sequenced in a study of T cell responses to AZD1222 COVID-19 vaccine. Pooling covered second doses at about 4 or about 12 weeks. Sequenced by immunoSEQ multiplex PCR; TCRdb stores in-frame clones only, minus some. The data contain just under 150,000 clones, 86% of them singletons. The CDR3 totals 15 residues. Germline lookup yields CDR1 KGHSH and CDR2 LQKENI. V trimming: 5 bases; J trimming: 3 bases; junction bases outside the gene matches: 5. Study results and limitations: Donors were chiefly white British, with a greater number of females, and clonal diversity was perhaps underestimated. Repertoires in all cases were sampled only once the peak T cell response had passed. Vaccination with two AZD1222 doses was followed by a rise in Spike-specific TCR breadth and depth.

Notes on this clone: Its specificity is not known.

The chain employs TRBV18 and TRBJ2-1; 9 bases are a match to TRBD1. The sample in question was peripheral blood, obtained 28 days after the second AZD1222 dose. This TCR was sampled from an adult who received the AZD1222 COVID-19 vaccine. The CDR3 is CASSSGQGFYNEQFF. CDR3 nucleotide sequence: TGTGCCAGCTCATCGGGACAGGGCTTCTACAATGAGCAGTTCTTC.